The sequence of this T cell receptor beta chain was determined in a study of spatial heterogeneity in lung cancer. Study context: Sequencing consistently turned up more beta-chain sequences than alpha-chain sequences.

The V and J ends lost 6 bases and 0 bases respectively, with 8 bases between them. The germline gives CDR1 SNHLY, CDR2 FYNNEI. The CDR3 loop spans 14 amino acids. Notes on this clonotype: Its antigen is still unknown.

Study conclusions and caveats: Compared with follow-up, resection was when ubiquitous expanded tumor TCRs appeared in blood more.

TCRdb redid the calling of the 5' RACE reads with MiXCR, one entry per CDR3 protein. The table records around 92,000 distinct CDR3 sequences, approximately 12% of them present only once. Noted time point: sample taken at primary tumor resection. The donor group consisted of roughly 70 patients who had untreated, early-stage non-small cell lung cancer. The receptor was derived from a male donor with early-stage non-small cell lung cancer. Source: PBMCs, taken at surgery. The J gene is TRBJ1-4, the V gene TRBV2, with unresolved D. CDR3 loop: CASRPGATNEKLFF. CDR3 DNA: TGTGCCAGCAGGCCGGGAGCAACTAATGAAAAACTGTTTTTT.